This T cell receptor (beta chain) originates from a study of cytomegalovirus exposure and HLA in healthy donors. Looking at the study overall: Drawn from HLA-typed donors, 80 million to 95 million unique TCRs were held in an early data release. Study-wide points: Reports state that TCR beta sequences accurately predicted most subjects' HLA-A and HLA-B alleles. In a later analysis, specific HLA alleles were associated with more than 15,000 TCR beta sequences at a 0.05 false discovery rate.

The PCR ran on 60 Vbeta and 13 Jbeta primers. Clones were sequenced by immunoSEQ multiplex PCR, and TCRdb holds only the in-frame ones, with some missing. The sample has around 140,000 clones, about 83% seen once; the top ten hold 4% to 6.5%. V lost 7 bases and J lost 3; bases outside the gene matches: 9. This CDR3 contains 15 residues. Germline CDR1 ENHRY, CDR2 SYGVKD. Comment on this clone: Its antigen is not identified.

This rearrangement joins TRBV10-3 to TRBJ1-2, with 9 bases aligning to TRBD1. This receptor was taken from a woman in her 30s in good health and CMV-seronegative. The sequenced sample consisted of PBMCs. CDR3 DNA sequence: TGTGCCATCACCGAGGGACAGGGAGGCGACTATGGCTACACCTTC. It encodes CAITEGQGGDYGYTF.